This T cell receptor beta chain was recovered during a study of long-term antiretroviral therapy in people with HIV. V shed 10 bases and J 3 bases; nucleotides not matched to a gene: 8. The CDR3 is made up of 13 amino acids. CDR1 LNHDA and CDR2 SQIVND come from the germline V gene (reference sequence). Assay version v3.0 of immunoSEQ was used, and it was run at survey level. Assay: immunoSEQ multiplex PCR; the TCRdb copy retains only in-frame clones and omits some. The data contain fewer than 25,000 clones, over 85% of them singletons. V and J are TRBV19 and TRBJ1-2; 7 positions agree with TRBD1. The sample was unsorted PBMCs, taken roughly 5.1 years after starting antiretroviral therapy. This clonotype was obtained from a woman in her fifties or sixties with HIV. The CDR3 DNA sequence: TGTGCCACCCGGGACAGTCCCGACTATGGCTACACCTTC. Translation gives CATRDSPDYGYTF.